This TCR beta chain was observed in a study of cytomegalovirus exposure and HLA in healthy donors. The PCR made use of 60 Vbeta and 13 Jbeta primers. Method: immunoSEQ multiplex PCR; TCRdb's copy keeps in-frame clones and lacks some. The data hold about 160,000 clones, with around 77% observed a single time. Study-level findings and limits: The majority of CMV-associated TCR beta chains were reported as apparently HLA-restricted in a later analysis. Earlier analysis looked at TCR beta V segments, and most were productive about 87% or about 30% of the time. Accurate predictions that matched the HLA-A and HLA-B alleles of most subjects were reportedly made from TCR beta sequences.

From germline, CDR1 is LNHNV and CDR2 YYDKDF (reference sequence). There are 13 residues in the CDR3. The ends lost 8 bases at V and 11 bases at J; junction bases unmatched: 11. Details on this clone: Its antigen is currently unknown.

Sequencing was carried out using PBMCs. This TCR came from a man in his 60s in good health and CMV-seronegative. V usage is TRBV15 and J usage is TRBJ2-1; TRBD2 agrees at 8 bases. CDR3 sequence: CATALDPGGKQFF. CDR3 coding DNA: TGTGCCACCGCACTAGACCCGGGGGGGAAGCAGTTCTTC.